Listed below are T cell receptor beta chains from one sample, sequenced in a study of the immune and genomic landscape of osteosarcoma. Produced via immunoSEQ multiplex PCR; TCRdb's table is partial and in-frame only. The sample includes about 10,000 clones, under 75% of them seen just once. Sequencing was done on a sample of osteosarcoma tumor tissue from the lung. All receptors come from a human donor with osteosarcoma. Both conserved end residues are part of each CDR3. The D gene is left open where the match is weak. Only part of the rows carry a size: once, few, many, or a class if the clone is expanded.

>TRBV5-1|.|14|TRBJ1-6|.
CASSLDSLNSPLHF
TGCGCCAGCAGCTTGGACTCCCTTAATTCACCCCTCCACTTT
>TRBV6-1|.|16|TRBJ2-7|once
CASSEIPDQASYEQYF
TGTGCCAGCAGTGAAATCCCGGATCAGGCCTCCTACGAGCAGTACTTC
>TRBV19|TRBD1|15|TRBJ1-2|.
CASSITGTGAYGYTF
TGTGCCAGTAGTATAACCGGGACAGGGGCATATGGCTACACCTTC
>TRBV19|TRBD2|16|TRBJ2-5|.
CASSRGASGNSETQYF
TGTGCCAGTAGTAGAGGGGCTAGCGGGAATTCGGAGACCCAGTACTTC
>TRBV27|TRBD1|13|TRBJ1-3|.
CASRQGGGNTIYF
TGTGCCAGTCGACAGGGCGGTGGAAACACCATATATTTT
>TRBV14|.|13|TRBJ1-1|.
CASSPQNRVEAFF
TGTGCCAGCAGCCCACAGAACAGGGTTGAAGCTTTCTTT
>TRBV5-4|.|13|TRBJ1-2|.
CASSLWGGYGYTF
TGTGCCAGCAGCTTGTGGGGGGGCTATGGCTACACCTTC
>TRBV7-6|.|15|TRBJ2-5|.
CASSLTLTGQETQYF
TGTGCCAGCAGCTTAACCCTGACTGGGCAAGAGACCCAGTACTTC
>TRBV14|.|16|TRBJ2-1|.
CASSQGGTGPYNEQFF
TGTGCCAGCAGCCAAGGGGGAACAGGGCCCTACAATGAGCAGTTCTTC
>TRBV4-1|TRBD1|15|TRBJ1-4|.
CASTRTGGPAEKLFF
TGCGCCAGCACCCGGACAGGGGGCCCTGCGGAAAAACTGTTTTTT
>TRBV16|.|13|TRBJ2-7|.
CASSPQGSYEQYF
TGTGCCAGCAGCCCTCAGGGCTCCTACGAGCAGTACTTC
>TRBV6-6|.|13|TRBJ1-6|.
CASTWVTNSPLHF
TGTGCCAGCACGTGGGTTACGAATTCACCCCTCCACTTT
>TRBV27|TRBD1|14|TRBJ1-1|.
CASRIRGLTTEAFF
TGTGCCAGCAGGATAAGGGGGCTTACCACTGAAGCTTTCTTT
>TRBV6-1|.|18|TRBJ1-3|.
CASSELVMYLLSGNTIYF
TGTGCCAGCAGTGAACTAGTGATGTACCTCCTCTCTGGAAACACCATATATTTT
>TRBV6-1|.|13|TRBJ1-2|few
CASSRSGQNGYTF
TGTGCCAGCAGTCGAAGCGGACAGAATGGCTACACCTTC
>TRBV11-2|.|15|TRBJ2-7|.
CASSLNSGTSYEQYF
TGTGCCAGCAGCCTAAACTCTGGGACCTCCTACGAGCAGTACTTC
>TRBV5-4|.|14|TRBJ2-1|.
CASSTPGLGNEQFF
TGTGCCAGCAGCACACCGGGACTCGGCAATGAGCAGTTCTTC
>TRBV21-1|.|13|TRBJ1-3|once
CASSQGNGDTIYF
TGTGCCAGCAGCCAGGGAAATGGGGACACCATATATTTT
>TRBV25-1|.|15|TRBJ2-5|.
CASSEYNQDQETQYF
TGTGCCAGCAGTGAATATAACCAGGACCAAGAGACCCAGTACTTC
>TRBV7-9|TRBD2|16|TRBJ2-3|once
CASSLKAGGRTDTQYF
TGTGCCAGCAGCTTAAAAGCGGGAGGTCGCACAGATACGCAGTATTTT
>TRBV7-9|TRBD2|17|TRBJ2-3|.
CASSARLAGIVGDTQYF
TGTGCCAGCAGCGCTCGACTAGCGGGAATTGTCGGGGATACGCAGTATTTT
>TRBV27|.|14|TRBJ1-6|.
CASRTPGGNSPLHF
TGTGCCAGCAGAACCCCGGGGGGGAATTCACCCCTCCACTTT
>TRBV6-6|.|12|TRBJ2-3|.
CASNGATDTQYF
TGTGCCAGCAACGGGGCGACGGATACGCAGTATTTT
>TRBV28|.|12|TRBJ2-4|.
CASSFVEGIQYF
TGTGCCAGCAGTTTCGTAGAGGGCATTCAGTACTTC
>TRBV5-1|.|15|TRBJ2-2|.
CASSLLSSNTGELFF
TGCGCCAGCAGCTTATTATCCTCGAACACCGGGGAGCTGTTTTTT
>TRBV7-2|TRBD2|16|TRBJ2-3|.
CASSYTSGSVTDTQYF
TGTGCCAGCAGCTATACTAGCGGGAGTGTCACAGATACGCAGTATTTT
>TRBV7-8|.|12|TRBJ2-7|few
CASRATLYEQYF
TGTGCCAGCAGGGCTACTCTGTACGAGCAGTACTTC
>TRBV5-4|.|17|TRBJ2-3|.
CASSPGPLVVSTETQYF
TGTGCCAGCAGCCCCGGGCCCCTCGTCGTCAGCACAGAAACGCAGTATTTT
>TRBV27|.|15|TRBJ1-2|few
CASSASPDRMYGYTF
TGTGCCAGCAGCGCCTCGCCCGACAGAATGTATGGCTACACCTTC
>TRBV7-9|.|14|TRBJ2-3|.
CASSQGRNADTQYF
TGTGCCAGCAGCCAGGGACGGAATGCGGATACGCAGTATTTT
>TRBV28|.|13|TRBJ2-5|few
CASSLFSVKTQYF
TGTGCCAGCAGTTTATTCTCCGTGAAGACCCAGTACTTC
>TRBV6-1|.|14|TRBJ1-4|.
CASSDYGGGEKLFF
TGTGCCAGCAGTGATTACGGTGGCGGTGAAAAACTGTTTTTT
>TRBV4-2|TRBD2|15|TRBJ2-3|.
CASSHGLAGTDTQYF
TGTGCCAGCAGCCATGGGCTAGCGGGCACAGATACGCAGTATTTT
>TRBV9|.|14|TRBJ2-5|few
CASSVDGLQETQYF
TGTGCCAGCAGCGTAGACGGTCTCCAAGAGACCCAGTACTTC
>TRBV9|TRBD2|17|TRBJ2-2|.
CASSAGLAGEYTGELFF
TGTGCCAGCAGCGCGGGACTAGCGGGAGAGTACACCGGGGAGCTGTTTTTT
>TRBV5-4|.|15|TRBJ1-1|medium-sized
CASSGGVSDGWEAFF
TGTGCCAGCAGCGGGGGTGTATCCGATGGCTGGGAAGCTTTCTTT
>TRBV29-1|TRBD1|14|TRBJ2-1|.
CSVVTGSSYNEQFF
TGCAGCGTTGTGACAGGGAGCTCCTACAATGAGCAGTTCTTC
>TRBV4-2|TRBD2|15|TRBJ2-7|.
CASSQVLAGVYEQYF
TGTGCCAGCAGCCAAGTACTAGCGGGAGTTTACGAGCAGTACTTC
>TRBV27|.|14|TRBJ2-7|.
CASSHDSRVNEQYF
TGTGCCAGCAGCCACGATTCCAGGGTCAACGAGCAGTACTTC
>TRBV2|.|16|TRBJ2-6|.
CASRQGTLSGANVLTF
TGTGCCAGCCGTCAGGGGACCCTGTCTGGGGCCAACGTCCTGACTTTC
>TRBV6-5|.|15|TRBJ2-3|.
CASSYQRPSTDTQYF
TGTGCCAGCAGTTATCAGCGACCTAGCACAGATACGCAGTATTTT
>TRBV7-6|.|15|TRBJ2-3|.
CASSLGGMFWDTQYF
TGTGCCAGCAGCTTAGGCGGGATGTTTTGGGATACGCAGTATTTT
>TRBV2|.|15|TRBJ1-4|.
CASGRAPATNEKLFF
TGTGCCAGCGGTCGGGCGCCCGCAACTAATGAAAAACTGTTTTTT
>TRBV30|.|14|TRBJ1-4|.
CAWSPQGGDEKLFF
TGTGCCTGGAGCCCCCAGGGTGGTGATGAAAAACTGTTTTTT
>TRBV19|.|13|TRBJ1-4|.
CASSSGGAEKLFF
TGTGCCAGTAGTTCCGGAGGGGCAGAAAAACTGTTTTTT
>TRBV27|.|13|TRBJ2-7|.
CASSGGSSYEQYF
TGTGCCAGCAGTGGGGGCAGCTCCTACGAGCAGTACTTC
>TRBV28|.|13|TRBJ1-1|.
CASRLQGSREAFF
TGTGCCAGCAGACTACAGGGCAGCCGGGAAGCTTTCTTT
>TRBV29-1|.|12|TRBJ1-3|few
CSVVSSGNTIYF
TGCAGCGTGGTCTCATCGGGAAACACCATATATTTT
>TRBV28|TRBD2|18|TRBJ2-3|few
CASSLWGTSGTSTDTQYF
TGTGCCAGCAGTTTATGGGGCACTAGCGGGACGAGCACAGATACGCAGTATTTT